Listed below are T cell receptor beta chains from one sample, sequenced in a study of T cells in tumors after PD-1 blockade. Libraries were prepared by immunoSEQ multiplex PCR; TCRdb keeps only in-frame clonotypes and omits some of them. The sample lists 10,000 to 15,000 clones, nearly 65% occurring once. Sequencing was performed on tumor tissue, taken before anti-PD-1 treatment. These receptor sequences come from a human donor with cutaneous squamous cell carcinoma. Each CDR3 is given with its conserved first and last residue. The D gene is left open where the match is weak. For some rows the clone size is stated as once, few or many, or as a class when expanded; others skip it.

CDR3 protein | CDR3 DNA | V gene | clone size | D gene | J gene
CASSRRQGSSYNEQFF | TGTGCCAGCAGCCGTCGACAGGGGAGCTCCTACAATGAGCAGTTCTTC | TRBV5-4 | few | TRBD1 | TRBJ2-1
CASSLNYEQYF | TGTGCCAGCAGCTTAAACTACGAGCAGTACTTC | TRBV7-9 | . | . | TRBJ2-7
CASSLGKTGRTGELFF | TGTGCCAGCAGCTTAGGCAAGACAGGCAGGACCGGGGAGCTGTTTTTT | TRBV13 | medium-sized | . | TRBJ2-2
CASSQDAGSYEQYF | TGTGCCAGCAGCCAAGATGCAGGGAGTTACGAGCAGTACTTC | TRBV3-1/TRBV3-2 | once | . | TRBJ2-7
CASSQRTGLAEAFF | TGTGCCAGCAGCCAGAGGACAGGGCTCGCTGAAGCTTTCTTT | TRBV3-1/TRBV3-2 | few | TRBD1 | TRBJ1-1
CASRKGLWNQPQHF | TGTGCCAGTAGAAAGGGGCTTTGGAATCAGCCCCAGCATTTT | TRBV19 | . | . | TRBJ1-5
CASSKEGETGCSGYTF | TGTGCCAGCAGCAAAGAGGGGGAAACAGGGTGTAGTGGCTACACCTTC | TRBV21-1 | . | . | TRBJ1-2
CASRRGDQPQHF | TGTGCCAGCCGACGGGGAGATCAGCCCCAGCATTTT | TRBV2 | . | . | TRBJ1-5
CSVADGNTEAFF | TGCAGCGTTGCGGACGGGAACACTGAAGCTTTCTTT | TRBV29-1 | . | . | TRBJ1-1
CASSSPDSYYGYTF | TGTGCCAGCAGTTCTCCGGACAGCTACTATGGCTACACCTTC | TRBV27 | medium-sized | . | TRBJ1-2
CAWSVPKRDGTTQYF | TGTGCCTGGAGTGTTCCGAAAAGGGACGGTACGACCCAGTACTTC | TRBV30 | . | . | TRBJ2-5
CAWIPGSGNTIYF | TGTGCCTGGATCCCGGGATCAGGAAACACCATATATTTT | TRBV30 | . | . | TRBJ1-3
CATSDGPGTSGNNEQFF | TGTGCCACCAGTGATGGACCCGGGACTAGCGGAAACAATGAGCAGTTCTTC | TRBV24-1 | . | TRBD2 | TRBJ2-1
CASSQTYEQYF | TGTGCCAGCAGTCAAACCTACGAGCAGTACTTC | TRBV2 | few | . | TRBJ2-7
CASSLVWTGNSPLHF | TGTGCCAGCAGCTTAGTATGGACAGGGAATTCACCCCTCCACTTT | TRBV7-8 | . | TRBD1 | TRBJ1-6
CASSVGQGGLSPLHF | TGTGCCAGCAGCGTCGGACAGGGTGGCCTATCACCCCTCCACTTT | TRBV5-4 | few | TRBD1 | TRBJ1-6
CASTAVSYEQYF | TGTGCCAGCACGGCAGTCTCCTACGAGCAGTACTTC | TRBV25-1 | once | . | TRBJ2-7
CASSLDRIDGYTF | TGTGCCAGCAGCTTAGACAGGATAGATGGCTACACCTTC | TRBV11-2 | . | . | TRBJ1-2
CSASELSSYEQYF | TGCAGTGCTAGTGAACTGAGCTCCTACGAGCAGTACTTC | TRBV20-1 | . | . | TRBJ2-7
CASSRDRQETQYF | TGTGCCAGCAGCCGGGACCGCCAAGAGACCCAGTACTTC | TRBV2 | . | . | TRBJ2-5
CASSQANTDTQYF | TGTGCCAGCAGCCAGGCTAACACAGATACGCAGTATTTT | TRBV3-1/TRBV3-2 | . | . | TRBJ2-3
CASSLGRGRAADTQYF | TGTGCCAGCAGCTTAGGGAGGGGCCGGGCCGCAGATACGCAGTATTTT | TRBV7-2 | . | . | TRBJ2-3
CASRGRGQGYEQYF | TGTGCCAGCAGGGGCCGGGGGCAGGGTTACGAGCAGTACTTC | TRBV27 | . | . | TRBJ2-7
CASSLAGLAGGRETQYF | TGTGCCAGCAGCTTAGCCGGACTAGCGGGGGGTAGGGAGACCCAGTACTTC | TRBV13 | . | TRBD2 | TRBJ2-5
CAISEGLAEYSYEQYF | TGTGCCATCAGTGAGGGACTAGCGGAATACTCCTACGAGCAGTACTTC | TRBV10-3 | . | TRBD2 | TRBJ2-7
CASKGLELSKRPDTQYF | TGTGCCAGCAAGGGGTTAGAGCTATCAAAGCGGCCAGATACGCAGTATTTT | TRBV28 | . | . | TRBJ2-3
CASSRETVPSGNTIYF | TGCGCCAGCAGCCGAGAGACAGTTCCCTCTGGAAACACCATATATTTT | TRBV4-1 | . | . | TRBJ1-3
CASSLGTGPLDYYNEQFF | TGTGCCAGCAGCTTAGGTACTGGGCCCCTCGACTACTACAATGAGCAGTTCTTC | TRBV7-2 | . | . | TRBJ2-1
CASSLGRTDFEKLFF | TGTGCCAGCAGCTTAGGTCGGACGGATTTTGAAAAACTGTTTTTT | TRBV11-3 | . | . | TRBJ1-4